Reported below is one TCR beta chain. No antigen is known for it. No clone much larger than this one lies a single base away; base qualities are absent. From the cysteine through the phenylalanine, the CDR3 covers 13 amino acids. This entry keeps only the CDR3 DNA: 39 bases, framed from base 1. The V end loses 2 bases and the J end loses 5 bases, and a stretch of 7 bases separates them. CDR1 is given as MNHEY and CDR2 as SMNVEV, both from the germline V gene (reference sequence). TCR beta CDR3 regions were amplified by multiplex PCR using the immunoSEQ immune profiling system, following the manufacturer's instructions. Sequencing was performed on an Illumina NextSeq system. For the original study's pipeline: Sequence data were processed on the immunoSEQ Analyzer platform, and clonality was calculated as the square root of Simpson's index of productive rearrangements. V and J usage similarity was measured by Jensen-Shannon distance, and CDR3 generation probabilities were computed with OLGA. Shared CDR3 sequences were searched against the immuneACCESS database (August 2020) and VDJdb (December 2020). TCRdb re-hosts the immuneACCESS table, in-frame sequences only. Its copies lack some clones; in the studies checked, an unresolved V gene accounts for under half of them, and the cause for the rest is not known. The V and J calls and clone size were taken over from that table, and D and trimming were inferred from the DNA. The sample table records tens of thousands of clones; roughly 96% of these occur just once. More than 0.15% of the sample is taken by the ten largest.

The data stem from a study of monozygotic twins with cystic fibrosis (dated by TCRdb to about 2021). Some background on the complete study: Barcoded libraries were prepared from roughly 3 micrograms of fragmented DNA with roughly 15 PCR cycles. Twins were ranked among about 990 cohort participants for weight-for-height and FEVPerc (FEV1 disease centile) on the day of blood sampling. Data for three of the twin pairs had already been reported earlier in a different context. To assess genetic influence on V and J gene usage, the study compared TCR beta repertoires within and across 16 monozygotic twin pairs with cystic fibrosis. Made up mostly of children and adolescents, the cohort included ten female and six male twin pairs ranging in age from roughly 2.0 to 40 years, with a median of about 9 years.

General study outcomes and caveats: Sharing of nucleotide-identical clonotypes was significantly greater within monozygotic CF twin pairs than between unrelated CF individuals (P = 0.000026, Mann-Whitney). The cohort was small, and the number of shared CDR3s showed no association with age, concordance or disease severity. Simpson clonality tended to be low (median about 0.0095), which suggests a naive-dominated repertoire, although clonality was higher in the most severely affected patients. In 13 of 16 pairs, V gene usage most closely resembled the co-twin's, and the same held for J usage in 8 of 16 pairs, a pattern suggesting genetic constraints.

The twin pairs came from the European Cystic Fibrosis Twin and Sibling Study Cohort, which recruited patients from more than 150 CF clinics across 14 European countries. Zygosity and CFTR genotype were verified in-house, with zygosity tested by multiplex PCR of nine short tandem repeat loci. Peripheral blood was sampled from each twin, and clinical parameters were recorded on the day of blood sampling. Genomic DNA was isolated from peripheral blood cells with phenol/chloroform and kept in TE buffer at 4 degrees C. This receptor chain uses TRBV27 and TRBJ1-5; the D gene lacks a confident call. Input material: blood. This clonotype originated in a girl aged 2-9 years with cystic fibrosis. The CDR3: CASSLGYHQPQHF. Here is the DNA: TGTGCCAGCAGTTTAGGGTATCATCAGCCCCAGCATTTT.